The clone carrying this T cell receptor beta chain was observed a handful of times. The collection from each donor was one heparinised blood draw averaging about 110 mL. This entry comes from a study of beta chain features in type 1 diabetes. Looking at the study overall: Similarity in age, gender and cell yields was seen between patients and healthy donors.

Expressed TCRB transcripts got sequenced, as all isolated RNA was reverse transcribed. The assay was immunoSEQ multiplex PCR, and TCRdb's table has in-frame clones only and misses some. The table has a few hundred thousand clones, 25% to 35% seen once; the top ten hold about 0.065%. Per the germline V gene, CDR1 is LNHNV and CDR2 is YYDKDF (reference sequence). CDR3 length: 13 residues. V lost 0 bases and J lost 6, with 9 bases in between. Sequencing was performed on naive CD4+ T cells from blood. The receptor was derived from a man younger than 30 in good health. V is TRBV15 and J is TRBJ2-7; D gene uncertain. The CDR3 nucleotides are TGTGCCACCAGCAGAGATTTGGGTGGCGAGCAGTACTTC. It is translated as CATSRDLGGEQYF.